This T cell receptor beta chain is from a study of T cell repertoires in cytomegalovirus infection. Study background: Researchers turned to recently identified HLA-C-restricted CMV epitopes as well as well-studied HLA-B-restricted ones. Carrying CMV and the relevant HLA type showed in public TCR beta signatures.

This clonotype was detected only a few times. Its antigen is unidentified. TCRdb re-derived calls from the reads in MiXCR, one entry per CDR3 protein. Among 650,000 to 900,000 distinct CDR3 sequences listed, roughly 28% were seen once. The V gene's germline CDR1 is SGHNT and CDR2 YYREEE (reference sequence). Trimming stripped 0 bases from V and 0 bases from J, with 4 bases between. The CDR3 loop spans 13 amino acids. The specimen comprised cultured CD8+ T cells from PBMCs, sampled from culture after CMV antigen stimulation. V usage is TRBV5-4 and J usage is TRBJ2-7; D call uncertain. The source of this sequence is a human donor in good health (CMV status not recorded). Some clones in this sample may be carry-over from other donors' samples. This chain's CDR3 is CASSLEISYEQYF. The CDR3 DNA reads TGTGCCAGCAGCTTGGAAATCTCCTACGAGCAGTACTTC.